This T cell receptor beta chain appears in the sequencing data of a study of cytomegalovirus exposure and HLA in healthy donors. Regarding the study as a whole: Some public TCRs appeared in many individuals, while most sequences were rare. It was reported that TCR beta sequences correctly inferred the HLA-A and HLA-B alleles for most subjects. Researchers reported that a few CMV-associated chains were confirmed in vitro as CMV antigen-specific.

There are 13 residues in the CDR3. V lost 2 bases, J lost 1 base, and 5 bases lay in between. Germline V gives CDR1 PRHDT, CDR2 FYEKMQ (reference sequence). Primers included in the PCR were 60 Vbeta and 13 Jbeta primers. Generated by immunoSEQ multiplex PCR, the TCRdb table keeps only in-frame clones and is missing some. The data contain approximately 100,000 clones, 73% of them singletons. Concerning this clone itself: Its antigen is unknown.

What was sequenced was PBMCs. The TCR originated in a middle-aged man in good health and CMV-seronegative. J is TRBJ1-2 and V is TRBV13; D ambiguous. The CDR3 bases are TGTGCCAGCAGCTTACTGCGTAACTATGGCTACACCTTC. The encoded protein is CASSLLRNYGYTF.